Below, 31 T cell receptor beta chains from the same sample are listed, as sequenced in a study of response to subunit inactivated influenza vaccine. TCRdb redid the calling of the RT-PCR reads with MiXCR, one entry per CDR3 protein. The repertoire includes around 760,000 distinct CDR3 sequences, approximately 14% of them detected once, and approximately 7% sits in the top ten. This material consisted of PBMCs from blood, taken 14 to 15 days before vaccination. The receptors derive from a man in his fifties who received an inactivated influenza vaccine.

The chain uses TRBV20-1 and TRBJ2-3; D may be TRBD2 (5 bases). Trimming stripped 3 bases from V and 2 bases from J, with 9 bases between. The V gene's germline CDR1 is DFQATT and CDR2 SNEGSKA (reference sequence). The CDR3 runs 13 residues. The CDR3 bases are TGCAGTGCTAGCGGGGAAAACACAGATACGCAGTATTTT. Translating gives CSASGENTDTQYF.

The sample holds a few counts of this clonotype. The chain carries TRBV4-2 and TRBJ2-1, with D perhaps matching TRBD1 (6 bases). Germline V gene sequence: CDR1 LGHNA, CDR2 YNFKEQ. V lost 7 bases and J 9 bases, leaving 22 bases between the germline ends. The CDR3 totals 15 residues. The CDR3 loop reads CASTKDGSGALEQFF. For the CDR3, the DNA is TGTGCCAGCACAAAGGACGGGTCAGGGGCTCTTGAGCAGTTCTTC.

This sequence joins TRBV4-2 and TRBJ2-4; D remains ambiguous. CDR1 and CDR2 (germline): LGHNA, YNFKEQ. Trimming pared 0 bases from V and 0 bases from J, leaving 9 bases between. This CDR3 comprises 16 residues. The CDR3 sequence: CASSQDVVLAKNIQYF. CDR3 DNA sequence: TGTGCCAGCAGCCAAGATGTGGTACTAGCCAAAAACATTCAGTACTTC.

V usage is TRBV7-9 and J usage is TRBJ2-4, with D perhaps matching TRBD2 (6 bases). This CDR3 contains 16 residues. Trimming left V 5 bases short and J 0 bases short, with 14 bases between. Germline loops: CDR1 SEHNR, CDR2 FQNEAQ (reference sequence). Here the CDR3 DNA reads TGTGCCAGCAGCCCCACGGGACTCCTAGCCAAAAACATTCAGTACTTC. Its translation is CASSPTGLLAKNIQYF.

V and J are TRBV4-1 and TRBJ2-5, with 10 bases fitting TRBD1. CDR3 length: 16 residues. CDR1 is MGHRA, CDR2 YSYEKL, per germline. Trimming at V came to 2 bases and at J to 5 bases, leaving 8 bases not matched to a gene. For the CDR3, the DNA is TGCGCCAGCAGCCAAACCGGGACAGGGGCCCCCGAGACCCAGTACTTC. Translated, it gives CASSQTGTGAPETQYF.

This CDR3 reads CASSMEGTSYNEQFF. CDR3 DNA sequence: TGTGCCAGTAGTATGGAAGGGACTAGCTACAATGAGCAGTTCTTC. The chain employs TRBV19 and TRBJ2-1; TRBD2 matches at 8 bases. Germline-derived CDR1 and CDR2 are LNHDA and SQIVND (reference sequence). The CDR3 totals 15 residues. The junction had 4 bases not matched to a gene; V was cut back by 3 bases and J by 3 bases.

The chain carries TRBV6-1 and TRBJ1-3; no reliable D call. There are 20 residues in the CDR3. V lost 1 base, J lost 3 bases, and 25 bases lay in between. Looked up from germline, CDR1 is MNHNS and CDR2 is SASEGT. The CDR3 DNA is TGTGCCAGCAGTGAAGACCTCTTTAAAACCGCCCGGCGAGGTGGAAACACCATATATTTT. It codes for CASSEDLFKTARRGGNTIYF.

The V gene is TRBV14, the J gene TRBJ2-5; D possibly corresponds to TRBD2 (6 bases). The CDR3 covers 15 residues. Per the germline V gene, CDR1 is SGHDN and CDR2 is FVKESK. V dropped 2 bases and J dropped 4 bases, with 14 bases sitting between them. CDR3 nucleotide sequence: TGTGCCAGCAGCCAATACCTGGGGGGATCAGAGACCCAGTACTTC. Translating gives CASSQYLGGSETQYF.

This clonotype turned up a few times. The chain employs TRBV29-1 and TRBJ1-2, with D possibly being TRBD1 (5 bases). Germline V gene lookup returns CDR1 SQVTM and CDR2 ANQGSEA. Trimming shortened V by 2 bases and J by 8 bases, and 12 bases separated the two germline ends. This CDR3 has 12 residues. In nucleotides, the CDR3 is TGCAGCGTTGAACGGGACGTTGAGGGCTACACCTTC. This translates into CSVERDVEGYTF.

The V and J genes are TRBV4-3 and TRBJ1-2; tentative D call: TRBD1 (6 bases). The germline V gene has CDR1 LGHNA and CDR2 YSLEER. The CDR3 length is 15 residues. Trimming pared 4 bases from V and 5 bases from J, leaving 17 bases between. The CDR3 bases are TGCGCCAGCAGCCTTGGAGTGGGGGGCGCGTATGGCTACACCTTC. It codes for CASSLGVGGAYGYTF.

The rearrangement uses TRBV7-9 and TRBJ1-1; D remains ambiguous. Germline V gene sequence: CDR1 SEHNR, CDR2 FQNEAQ (reference sequence). This CDR3 spans 15 amino acids. V shed 3 bases and J shed 0 bases, with 11 bases lying between them. The CDR3 protein is CASSLNSGMNTEAFF. As DNA, the CDR3 is TGTGCCAGCAGCTTGAACTCCGGGATGAACACTGAAGCTTTCTTT.

The V call is TRBV9, the J call TRBJ1-2; 9 bases align to TRBD1. The J segment lost 2 bases and the V segment lost 2 bases, leaving 4 bases of the junction unmatched. Germline V gives CDR1 SGDLS, CDR2 YYNGEE. This CDR3 spans 15 amino acids. In DNA form, the CDR3 reads TGTGCCAGCAGCGTTCTCGGGACAGGGAACTATGGCTACACCTTC. Amino acid sequence: CASSVLGTGNYGYTF.

There are a few counts of this clonotype. This chain links TRBV15 with TRBJ1-1, with D tentatively TRBD1 (5 bases). V lost 0 bases and J 1 base, leaving 9 bases between the germline ends. Germline V gives CDR1 LNHNV, CDR2 YYDKDF (reference sequence). This CDR3 is 15 amino acids long. CDR3 nucleotide sequence: TGTGCCACCAGCAGAGAAAAGGGGTCGAACACTGAAGCTTTCTTT. Residues: CATSREKGSNTEAFF. Based on the CDR3 plus reference TRBV15 and TRBJ1-1, the full variable domain is DAMVIQNPRYQVTQFGKPVTLSCSQTLNHNVMYWYQQKSSQAPKLLFHYYDKDFNNEADTPDNFQSRRPNTSFCFLDIRSPGLGDTAMYLCATSREKGSNTEAFFGQGTRLTVV.

This clonotype was counted between two and nine times. J is TRBJ2-1 and V is TRBV29-1, with 8 positions matching TRBD1. Germline V lookup: CDR1 SQVTM, CDR2 ANQGSEA. V shed 7 bases and J 5 bases; nucleotides not matched to a gene: 7. The CDR3 has 13 amino acids. DNA for the CDR3: TGCAGCGATTTGACAGGGGTAAACAATGAGCAGTTCTTC. Amino acids: CSDLTGVNNEQFF.

The CDR3 region has the DNA TGTGCCAGCAGCCTCCTCGAGGGGAGATACGAGCAGTACTTC. Translated: CASSLLEGRYEQYF. The V gene is TRBV7-8, the J gene TRBJ2-7; D may be TRBD1 or TRBD2 (5 bases each). The germline V gene has CDR1 SGHVS and CDR2 FQNEAQ. There are 14 residues in the CDR3. The V end was cut by 5 bases, the J end by 4 bases, with 15 bases between.

This clonotype was picked up many times. The genes are TRBV18 and TRBJ1-3; no reliable D call. The ends were cut back, 2 bases at V and 0 bases at J, with 5 bases in the middle. This CDR3 spans 14 amino acids. CDR1 and CDR2 (germline): KGHSH, LQKENI. The CDR3 is CASSPSGSGNTIYF. The CDR3 DNA reads TGTGCCAGCTCACCAAGTGGCTCTGGAAACACCATATATTTT.

This clonotype turned up a few times. This sequence joins TRBV6-2 or TRBV6-3 and TRBJ1-5, with D maybe TRBD1 (6 bases). The germline gives CDR1 MNHEY, CDR2 SVGEGT. Trimming removed 5 bases at V and 5 bases at J, with 10 bases between. This CDR3 spans 13 amino acids. The CDR3 nucleotides read TGTGCCAGCAGTATTTGGACAGATCAGCCCCAGCATTTT. Protein sequence: CASSIWTDQPQHF.

There are many counts of this clonotype. The rearrangement joins TRBV28 to TRBJ2-5; D not certain. Germline CDR1 reads MDHEN; CDR2 reads SYDVKM. The CDR3 runs 12 residues. Trimming shortened V by 3 bases and J by 7 bases, and 9 bases separated the two germline ends. This CDR3 is CASSFRTGTQYF. CDR3 nucleotide sequence: TGTGCCAGCAGTTTCCGGACGGGGACCCAGTACTTC.

The gene calls are TRBV20-1 and TRBJ2-1, with D perhaps matching TRBD1 (6 bases). Germline assignment: CDR1 DFQATT and CDR2 SNEGSKA (reference sequence). The germline V and J ends were trimmed by 2 bases and 4 bases, with 15 bases remaining between them. The CDR3 consists of 15 residues. CDR3 loop: CSARRPGERYNEQFF. CDR3 bases: TGCAGTGCTAGAAGGCCAGGGGAACGTTACAATGAGCAGTTCTTC.

Only a few counts were recorded for this clonotype. The chain combines TRBV27 with TRBJ1-5; 9 positions agree with TRBD1. The CDR3 spans 15 residues. Germline CDR1 and CDR2: MNHEY and SMNVEV (reference sequence). V lost 2 bases, J lost 6 bases, and 5 bases stayed unmatched. For the CDR3, the DNA is TGTGCCAGCAGTTTACTGGGACAGGGCCGTCAGCCCCAGCATTTT. Translation gives CASSLLGQGRQPQHF.

This chain connects TRBV4-3 to TRBJ1-1; a possible D gene is TRBD1 (5 bases). Looked up from germline, CDR1 is LGHNA and CDR2 is YSLEER. V was pared by 1 base and J by 0 bases, with 24 bases between. CDR3 length: 20 residues. The CDR3 nucleotides read TGCGCCAGCAGCCAAGCTTTACAGGCTGACCCCCCGTGGGTGAACACTGAAGCTTTCTTT. Protein product: CASSQALQADPPWVNTEAFF.

This clonotype appeared a few times. The chain links TRBV11-2 to TRBJ2-2; D remains ambiguous. Looked up from germline, CDR1 is SGHAT and CDR2 is FQNNGV. This CDR3 comprises 13 residues. The germline V and J ends were trimmed by 4 bases and 7 bases, with 10 bases remaining between them. The CDR3 DNA reads TGTGCCAGCAGCTACTGGTCGGGCGGGGAGCTGTTTTTT. This encodes CASSYWSGGELFF.

This clonotype was detected many times. The chain has TRBV7-2 and TRBJ2-2; D remains ambiguous. This CDR3 region has 16 residues. The germline V and J ends were trimmed by 1 base and 0 bases, with 9 bases remaining between them. Germline V gene sequence: CDR1 SGHTA, CDR2 FQGNSA. For the CDR3, the DNA is TGTGCCAGCAGCTTAGAGGTTAATACGAACACCGGGGAGCTGTTTTTT. Amino acid sequence: CASSLEVNTNTGELFF.

V usage is TRBV7-8 and J usage is TRBJ1-1, with D maybe TRBD1 (5 bases). This CDR3 is 16 amino acids long. Trimming shortened V by 5 bases and J by 8 bases, and 24 bases separated the two germline ends. Germline CDR1 is SGHVS and CDR2 is FQNEAQ. CDR3 loop: CASSLRTGGTRGEAFF. CDR3 bases: TGTGCCAGCAGCCTGAGGACGGGGGGGACCCGAGGAGAAGCTTTCTTT.

This clonotype was seen ten or more times. Compared with germline, one end of the junction differs, possibly owing to a read error. This chain links TRBV12-3 or TRBV12-4 with TRBJ1-4; 9 bases match TRBD1. The CDR3 extends over 15 amino acids. CDR3 sequence: CASSRDRGTNEKLFF. DNA for the CDR3: TGCGCCAGCAGCCGCGACAGGGGGACTAATGAAAAACTGTTTTTT.

This clonotype has just a few counts. This chain joins TRBV20-1 and TRBJ2-3; no definite D call. V shed 2 bases and J shed 4 bases, with 7 bases lying between them. There are 12 residues in the CDR3. Germline CDR1 is DFQATT and CDR2 is SNEGSKA (reference sequence). CDR3 sequence reads: CSARHTPDTQYF. For the CDR3, the DNA is TGCAGTGCTAGACACACACCAGATACGCAGTATTTT.

This clonotype was found once. J is TRBJ2-5 and V is TRBV6-5, with D possibly being TRBD2 (6 bases). CDR3 length: 16 amino acids. Germline V gene lookup returns CDR1 MNHEY and CDR2 SVGAGI. The V end lost 4 bases, the J end lost 1 base, and 16 bases lay between the germline ends. CDR3 in DNA: TGTGCCAGCAGTTCCCTAGAAGGAGGGTTCCAAGAGACCCAGTACTTC. It yields the protein CASSSLEGGFQETQYF.

This chain uses TRBV25-1 with TRBJ2-7; perhaps TRBD1 as D (5 bases). There are 14 residues in the CDR3. V was trimmed by 1 base and J by 6 bases, leaving 13 bases between them. The germline V gene encodes CDR1 MGHDK and CDR2 SYGVNS. The CDR3 sequence: CASSEFRGRSEQYF. The CDR3 DNA sequence: TGTGCCAGCAGTGAATTTAGGGGCAGGTCCGAGCAGTACTTC.

This clonotype was recorded at least ten times. The chain carries TRBV3-1 and TRBJ1-6; D is perhaps TRBD1 (5 bases). This CDR3 region has 14 residues. Trimming removed 4 bases at V and 6 bases at J, with 10 bases between. Germline V lookup: CDR1 LGHDT, CDR2 YNNKEL (reference sequence). DNA of the CDR3: TGTGCCAGCAGCCGCGGGAGGGGTAATTCACCCCTCCACTTT. Protein sequence: CASSRGRGNSPLHF.

This clonotype was counted between two and nine times. This rearrangement joins TRBV20-1 to TRBJ2-5; a possible D gene is TRBD1 (6 bases). The germline gives CDR1 DFQATT, CDR2 SNEGSKA (reference sequence). Trimming stripped 1 base from V and 4 bases from J, with 10 bases between. This CDR3 region has 13 residues. The chain's CDR3 is CSARAQGLETQYF. The CDR3 bases are TGCAGTGCTAGAGCACAGGGTCTAGAGACCCAGTACTTC.

This clonotype was found once. V usage is TRBV20-1 and J usage is TRBJ2-7, with 9 positions matching TRBD2. The CDR3 loop spans 14 amino acids. CDR1 is DFQATT and CDR2 is SNEGSKA in the germline V gene (reference sequence). The V segment lost 5 bases and the J segment 7 bases; nucleotides outside the gene matches: 12. The CDR3: CSAGKKRGATEQYF. CDR3 bases: TGCAGTGCTGGGAAGAAGCGGGGGGCGACAGAGCAGTACTTC.